One sample yielded the 30 T cell receptor beta chains listed below, sequenced in a study of regulatory T cells in long-lasting Graves disease. HTBI primers from iRepertoire and Arm-PCR of CDR3 regions yielded the TCR beta libraries. A single record per CDR3 protein comes from TCRdb applying MiXCR to the multiplex PCR reads. This sample has hundreds of thousands of distinct CDR3 sequences, with less than 25% found just once. Time point defined: persistent/refractory GD, antithyroid drugs over 5 years with positive TRAb. Scientists built the TCR library using RNA that was extracted from PBMCs. Sample: peripheral blood mononuclear cells (PBMCs), taken when the disease was refractory, from a patient treated with antithyroid drugs. These receptors were taken from a female donor with Graves disease.

This clonotype was counted ten times or more. The chain links TRBV6-1 to TRBJ1-1; 7 nucleotides agree with TRBD1. The CDR3 runs to 13 residues. Germline V CDR1 and CDR2: MNHNS, SASEGT. Germline trimming cut 5 bases from V and 4 bases from J; bases unmatched to any gene: 4. Here the CDR3 reads CASSQTGVTEAFF. For the CDR3, the DNA is TGTGCCAGCAGTCAAACAGGGGTCACTGAAGCTTTCTTT.

This clonotype was counted ten times or more. The chain couples TRBV20-1 to TRBJ1-1, with TRBD1 matching 9 bases. The CDR3 covers 12 residues. Germline assignment: CDR1 DFQATT and CDR2 SNEGSKA (reference sequence). The V segment lost 4 bases and the J segment 7 bases; nucleotides outside the gene matches: 4. CDR3 protein: CSAIQGAGEAFF. CDR3 bases: TGCAGTGCTATACAGGGGGCCGGTGAAGCTTTCTTT.

The chain has TRBV5-1 and TRBJ1-1; D gene uncertain. Germline-derived CDR1 and CDR2 are SGHRS and YFSETQ. Trimming removed 3 bases at V and 5 bases at J, with 17 bases between. This CDR3 has 15 residues. CDR3 DNA: TGCGCCAGCAGCTGGGGTGGGATAAGAAGGACTGAAGCTTTCTTT. It specifies CASSWGGIRRTEAFF. The variable domain in full, with the rest retrieved from reference TRBV5-1 and TRBJ1-1, is KAGVTQTPRYLIKTRGQQVTLSCSPISGHRSVSWYQQTPGQGLQFLFEYFSETQRNKGNFPGRFSGRQFSNSRSEMNVSTLELGDSALYLCASSWGGIRRTEAFFGQGTRLTVV.

This clonotype turned up a few times. The chain links TRBV5-4 to TRBJ1-2; the match to TRBD1 covers 7 bases. V lost 4 bases, J lost 6 bases, and 15 bases stayed unmatched. Germline V gene sequence: CDR1 SGHNT, CDR2 YYREEE (reference sequence). The CDR3 consists of 16 residues. The CDR3 DNA reads TGTGCCAGCAGCCACGCGCTTGGGGGTACAGGGGATGGCTACACCTTC. Its translation: CASSHALGGTGDGYTF.

This clonotype showed up just a few times. V gene TRBV7-3 combines with J gene TRBJ2-4; D may match TRBD1 or TRBD2 (5 bases each). This CDR3 comprises 19 residues. Germline-derived CDR1 and CDR2 are SGHTA and FQGTGA. V shed 11 bases and J shed 0 bases, with 29 bases lying between them. DNA of the CDR3: TGTGCCGGGCAGCAGCGCTCCGGGACGAAGGAGGTAGCCAAAAACATTCAGTACTTC. This sequence encodes CAGQQRSGTKEVAKNIQYF.

A single count supports this clonotype. The chain is built from TRBV20-1 and TRBJ2-2; TRBD1 matches 7 bases. The CDR3 is 14 amino acids. J was trimmed by 1 base and V by 3 bases; bases with no gene match: 2. Germline CDR1 reads DFQATT; CDR2 reads SNEGSKA (reference sequence). The chain's CDR3 is CSARGQQNTGELFF. The CDR3 region has the DNA TGCAGTGCTAGGGGACAGCAGAACACCGGGGAGCTGTTTTTT.

V is TRBV20-1 and J is TRBJ2-7; D remains unclear. CDR3 length: 13 amino acids. Trimming pared 5 bases from V and 1 base from J, leaving 12 bases between. Germline lookup yields CDR1 DFQATT and CDR2 SNEGSKA (reference sequence). The CDR3 DNA reads TGCAGTGCTCCATGGCGGAGTTCCTACGAGCAGTACTTC. It translates to CSAPWRSSYEQYF.

Details on this clonotype: Since no conserved phenylalanine or tryptophan closes the CDR3, a read error is the likely cause. The chain is built from TRBV6-1 and TRBJ2-7, with D possibly matching TRBD1 (5 bases). The CDR3 is 11 residues long. Germline loops: CDR1 MNHNS, CDR2 SASEGT. With 6 bases removed from V and 5 bases from J, the gap between germline ends came to 8 bases. The CDR3 sequence: CASSREDEQYS. CDR3 coding DNA: TGTGCCAGCAGCAGGGAAGACGAGCAGTACTCC.

The rearrangement joins TRBV2 to TRBJ2-2; 11 bases agree with TRBD2. The CDR3 runs to 15 residues. Per the germline V gene, CDR1 is SNHLY and CDR2 is FYNNEI. The trim removed 6 bases at V and 2 bases at J, leaving 2 bases unmatched. The CDR3 region is CASRGTSGNTGELFF. CDR3 bases: TGTGCCAGCAGGGGGACTAGCGGAAACACCGGGGAGCTGTTTTTT.

This clonotype was seen repeatedly, ten times or more. The chain has TRBV7-2 and TRBJ1-1; the D gene is possibly TRBD1 (5 bases). This CDR3 contains 15 residues. Per the germline V gene, CDR1 is SGHTA and CDR2 is FQGNSA. V gave up 5 bases and J gave up 1 base, with 14 bases separating them. The CDR3 loop reads CASSETGLKNTEAFF. CDR3 in DNA: TGTGCCAGCAGCGAAACGGGACTTAAGAACACTGAAGCTTTCTTT.

This clonotype came up a few times. This chain links TRBV6-5 with TRBJ2-7, with D uncertain. The CDR3 has 15 residues. The V end was cut by 0 bases, the J end by 4 bases, with 13 bases between. The germline CDR1 and CDR2 sequences are MNHEY and SVGAGI. Written as DNA, the CDR3 is TGTGCCAGCAGTTACTCTTCTGGACCGTCGTACGAGCAGTACTTC. This translates into CASSYSSGPSYEQYF.

The J gene is TRBJ1-1, the V gene TRBV5-1; 7 bases align to TRBD1. Per germline, CDR1 SGHRS and CDR2 YFSETQ. Trimming took 9 bases from V and 4 from J; bases not matched to a gene: 9. This CDR3 spans 13 amino acids. The DNA for the CDR3 is TGCGCCACCAGTTGGACAGGCGGCACTGAAGCTTTCTTT. Translation: CATSWTGGTEAFF.

The rearrangement links TRBV6-1 to TRBJ1-5; weak D call: TRBD1 (6 bases). Trimming removed 5 bases at V and 9 bases at J, with 26 bases between. This CDR3 spans 17 amino acids. Germline-derived CDR1 and CDR2 are MNHNS and SASEGT. The chain's CDR3 is CASSWVLVQGEMRPQHF. The CDR3 DNA reads TGTGCCAGCAGTTGGGTTCTTGTACAGGGTGAAATGCGGCCCCAGCATTTT.

This clonotype was found a few times. The chain combines TRBV6-1 with TRBJ1-5; TRBD1 aligns across 7 bases. The CDR3 loop spans 15 amino acids. CDR1 is MNHNS, CDR2 SASEGT, per germline. Trimming cost V 5 bases and J 4 bases; bases outside gene matches: 8. CDR3 residues: CASSPPGQRNQPQHF. CDR3 DNA sequence: TGTGCCAGCAGTCCTCCGGGACAGCGTAATCAGCCCCAGCATTTT.

As for this clonotype: A read error may be the cause here, since a much bigger clone is one base away. The CDR3: CASTWDKSSGNTIYF. CDR3 sequence (DNA): TGTGCCAGCACATGGGACAAATCCTCTGGAAACACCATATATTTT. The chain joins TRBV2 to TRBJ1-3; possibly TRBD1 for D (6 bases). Between the trimmed V and J ends, which lost 7 bases and 0 bases, there was a span of 13 bases. The CDR3 extends over 15 amino acids. Looked up from germline, CDR1 is SNHLY and CDR2 is FYNNEI.

This clonotype has more than one count but fewer than ten. V gene TRBV6-1 combines with J gene TRBJ1-4; D is undetermined. Germline V gene sequence: CDR1 MNHNS, CDR2 SASEGT. The CDR3 has 15 amino acids. The ends were cut back, 1 base at V and 3 bases at J, with 9 bases in the middle. Here the CDR3 reads CASSEEPSSNEKLFF. The CDR3 DNA sequence: TGTGCCAGCAGTGAAGAACCCTCCTCTAATGAAAAACTGTTTTTT.

Many counts were recorded for this clonotype. Germline is not matched at one junction end, which may reflect a read error. The rearrangement links TRBV28 to TRBJ2-4, with 8 nucleotides matching TRBD2. The CDR3 length is 12 residues. The germline gives CDR1 MDHEN, CDR2 SYDVKM. CDR3 coding DNA: TGTGCCAGCAGTCTCTTAGCGGGAATTTTGAGCTTC. This encodes CASSLLAGILSF.

This clonotype was observed many times. J is TRBJ2-5 and V is TRBV7-3; a possible D gene is TRBD1 (6 bases). V was shortened by 4 bases and J by 1 base, with 13 bases between the two germline ends. The CDR3 is 15 residues long. Germline CDR1 SGHTA, CDR2 FQGTGA. CDR3 nucleotide sequence: TGTGCCAGCAGCTATTCCGGGACACCCCAAGAGACCCAGTACTTC. It specifies CASSYSGTPQETQYF.

This sequence joins TRBV7-2 and TRBJ2-4, with TRBD2 matching 9 bases. The CDR3 is 17 amino acids. Germline lookup yields CDR1 SGHTA and CDR2 FQGNSA. The ends lost 5 bases at V and 6 bases at J; junction bases unmatched: 14. The CDR3, as DNA: TGTGCCAGCAGCCCTCGGGGTAGCGGGAGCTCCTCAAACATTCAGTACTTC. Translated, it gives CASSPRGSGSSSNIQYF.

The J gene is TRBJ2-3, the V gene TRBV7-3; weak D call: TRBD1 (6 bases). The ends were cut back, 1 base at V and 3 bases at J, with 11 bases in the middle. This CDR3 comprises 15 residues. CDR1 is SGHTA and CDR2 is FQGTGA in the germline V gene. CDR3 in DNA: TGTGCCAGCAGCTTAAGGGGACAACAAACAGATACGCAGTATTTT. Encoded protein: CASSLRGQQTDTQYF.

The sample holds many counts of this clonotype. This rearrangement joins TRBV11-2 to TRBJ2-4, with 15 bases identical to TRBD2. The germline CDR1 and CDR2 sequences are SGHAT and FQNNGV. The CDR3 contains 17 residues. Trimming took 1 base from V and 9 from J; bases not matched to a gene: 7. The CDR3 nucleotides are TGTGCCAGCAGCTTAGCGTCGGGACTAGCGGGAGGACGCATTCAGTACTTC. Its translation: CASSLASGLAGGRIQYF.

This clonotype appeared many times. The chain employs TRBV15 and TRBJ1-2; no clear D. V was clipped by 0 bases and J by 3 bases, with 8 bases between them. Germline lookup yields CDR1 LNHNV and CDR2 YYDKDF (reference sequence). The CDR3 sequence is 14 residues long. The CDR3 loop is CATSRDYEDYGYTF. The CDR3 coding sequence is TGTGCCACCAGCAGAGATTACGAGGACTATGGCTACACCTTC.

This clonotype was observed a few times. The chain couples TRBV10-3 to TRBJ1-3, with D perhaps matching TRBD1 (5 bases). The CDR3 contains 14 residues. Germline CDR1 is ENHRY and CDR2 is SYGVKD. V was trimmed by 4 bases and J by 2 bases, leaving 9 bases between them. The CDR3 DNA sequence: TGTGCCATCAGTGGAGGGACTACTGGAAACACCATATATTTT. Translating it yields CAISGGTTGNTIYF.

This clonotype showed up just a few times. This chain joins TRBV9 and TRBJ2-7; no definite D call. The germline V and J ends were trimmed by 4 bases and 1 base, with 15 bases remaining between them. Germline V gene sequence: CDR1 SGDLS, CDR2 YYNGEE. The CDR3 is 15 amino acids. For the CDR3, the DNA is TGTGCCAGCAGCCCCCAGCCCTCCCTTTCCTACGAGCAGTACTTC. Translated, it gives CASSPQPSLSYEQYF.

This clonotype was seen at least ten times. This sequence joins TRBV7-8 and TRBJ1-1; D remains unclear. Germline values: CDR1 SGHVS, CDR2 FQNEAQ. The CDR3 is made up of 12 amino acids. V was shortened by 5 bases and J by 5 bases, with 9 bases between the two germline ends. For the CDR3, the DNA is TGTGCCAGCAGCGACCCAGGAACTGAAGCTTTCTTT. Translating it yields CASSDPGTEAFF.

The chain carries TRBV30 and TRBJ2-1, with D maybe TRBD2 (6 bases). V was pared by 5 bases and J by 3 bases, with 11 bases between. Germline V gives CDR1 GTSNPN, CDR2 SVGIG (reference sequence). This CDR3 is built from 13 residues. The CDR3 DNA reads TGTGCCTGGTCCCCGGGACTCTACAATGAGCAGTTCTTC. As protein: CAWSPGLYNEQFF.

This clonotype has ten or more counts. This chain links TRBV7-8 with TRBJ2-6; D call uncertain. Trimming shortened V by 9 bases and J by 0 bases, and 12 bases separated the two germline ends. CDR3 size: 15 residues. Germline values: CDR1 SGHVS, CDR2 FQNEAQ. The CDR3 bases are TGTGCCAGTGGGGTATCCCTCTCTGGGGCCAACGTCCTGACTTTC. It encodes CASGVSLSGANVLTF.

V and J are TRBV20-1 and TRBJ1-5; 10 positions agree with TRBD1. The J segment lost 1 base and the V segment lost 6 bases, leaving 9 bases of the junction unmatched. The CDR3 has 16 amino acids. Germline V gives CDR1 DFQATT, CDR2 SNEGSKA (reference sequence). The CDR3 is CSATRRTGGSNQPQHF. DNA for the CDR3: TGCAGTGCCACCAGAAGGACAGGGGGAAGCAATCAGCCCCAGCATTTT.

This clonotype was picked up many times. The V call is TRBV7-9, the J call TRBJ2-7, with 10 bases lining up with TRBD1. The germline V gene encodes CDR1 SEHNR and CDR2 FQNEAQ (reference sequence). The V gene end was trimmed by 4 bases and the J gene end by 7 bases; junction bases not matched to a gene: 13. The CDR3 sequence is 16 residues long. CDR3 protein: CASSSIRDRGSEEQYF. CDR3 DNA sequence: TGTGCCAGCAGCTCGATCCGGGACAGGGGATCGGAGGAGCAGTACTTC.

There are many counts of this clonotype. The chain couples TRBV7-3 to TRBJ1-4; a weak D match, TRBD1 (5 bases). The CDR3 loop spans 15 amino acids. V lost 2 bases, J lost 5 bases, and 12 bases lay in between. Germline V gene data show CDR1 as SGHTA and CDR2 as FQGTGA. The CDR3: CASSLEGRPNEKLFF. In DNA, the CDR3 is TGTGCCAGCAGCTTAGAGGGACGGCCAAATGAAAAACTGTTTTTT.